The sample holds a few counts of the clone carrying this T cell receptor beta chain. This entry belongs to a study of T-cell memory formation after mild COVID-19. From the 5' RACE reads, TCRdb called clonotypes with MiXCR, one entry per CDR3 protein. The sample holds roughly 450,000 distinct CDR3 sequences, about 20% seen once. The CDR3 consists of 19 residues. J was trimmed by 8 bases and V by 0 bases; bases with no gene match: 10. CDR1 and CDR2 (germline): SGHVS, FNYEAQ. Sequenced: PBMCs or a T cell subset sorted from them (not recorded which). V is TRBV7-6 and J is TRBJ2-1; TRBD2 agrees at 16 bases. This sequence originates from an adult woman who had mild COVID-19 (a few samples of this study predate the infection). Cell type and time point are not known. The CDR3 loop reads CASSLAGLAGGPPWDEQFF. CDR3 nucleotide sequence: TGTGCCAGCAGCTTAGCGGGACTAGCGGGGGGGCCCCCCTGGGATGAGCAGTTCTTC.